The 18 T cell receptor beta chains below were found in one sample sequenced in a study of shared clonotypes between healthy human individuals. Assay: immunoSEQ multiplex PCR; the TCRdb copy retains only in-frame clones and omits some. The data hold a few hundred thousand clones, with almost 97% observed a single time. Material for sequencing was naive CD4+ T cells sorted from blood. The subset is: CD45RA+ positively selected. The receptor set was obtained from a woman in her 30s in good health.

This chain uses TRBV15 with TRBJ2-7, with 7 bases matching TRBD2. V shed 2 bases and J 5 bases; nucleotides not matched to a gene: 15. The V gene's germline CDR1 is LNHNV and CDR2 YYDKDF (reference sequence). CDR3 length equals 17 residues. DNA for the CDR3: TGTGCCACCAGCAGAAACTATCCGGGACTACCGACTGACGAGCAGTACTTC. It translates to CATSRNYPGLPTDEQYF.

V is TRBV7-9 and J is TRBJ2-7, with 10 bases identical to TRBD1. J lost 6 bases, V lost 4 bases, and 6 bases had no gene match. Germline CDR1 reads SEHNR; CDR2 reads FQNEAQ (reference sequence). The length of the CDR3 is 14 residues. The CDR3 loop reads CASSSTGGAGEQYF. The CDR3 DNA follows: TGTGCCAGCAGCTCGACAGGGGGCGCGGGCGAGCAGTACTTC. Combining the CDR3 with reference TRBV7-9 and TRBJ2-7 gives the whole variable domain DTGVSQNPRHKITKRGQNVTFRCDPISEHNRLYWYRQTLGQGPEFLTYFQNEAQLEKSRLLSDRFSAERPKGSFSTLEIQRTEQGDSAMYLCASSSTGGAGEQYFGPGTRLTVT.

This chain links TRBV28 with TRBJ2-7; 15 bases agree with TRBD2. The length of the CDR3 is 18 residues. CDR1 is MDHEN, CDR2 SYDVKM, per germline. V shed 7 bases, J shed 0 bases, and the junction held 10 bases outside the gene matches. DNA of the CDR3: TGTGCCAGCATTCCAACAGGGACTAGCGGGAGGACCTCCTACGAGCAGTACTTC. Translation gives CASIPTGTSGRTSYEQYF.

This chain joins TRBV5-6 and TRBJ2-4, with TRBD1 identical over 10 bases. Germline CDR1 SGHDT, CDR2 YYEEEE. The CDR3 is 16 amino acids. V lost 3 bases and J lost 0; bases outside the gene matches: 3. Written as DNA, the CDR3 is TGTGCCAGCAGCTCCGGGGACAGGGGAGCCAAAAACATTCAGTACTTC. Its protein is CASSSGDRGAKNIQYF.

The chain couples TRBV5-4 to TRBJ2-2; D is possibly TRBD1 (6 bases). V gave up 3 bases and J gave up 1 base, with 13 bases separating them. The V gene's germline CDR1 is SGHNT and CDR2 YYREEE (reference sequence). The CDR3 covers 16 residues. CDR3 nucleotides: TGTGCCAGCAGCTATCCCGAAGGGGGGAACACCGGGGAGCTGTTTTTT. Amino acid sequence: CASSYPEGGNTGELFF.

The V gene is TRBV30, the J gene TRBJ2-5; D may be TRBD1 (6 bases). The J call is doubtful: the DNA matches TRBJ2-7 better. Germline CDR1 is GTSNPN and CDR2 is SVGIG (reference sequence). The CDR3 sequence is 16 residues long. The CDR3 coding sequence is TGTGCCTGGACCTCTCCAGGCCGACAGGTATCCTACGAGCAGTACTTC. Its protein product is CAWTSPGRQVSYEQYF.

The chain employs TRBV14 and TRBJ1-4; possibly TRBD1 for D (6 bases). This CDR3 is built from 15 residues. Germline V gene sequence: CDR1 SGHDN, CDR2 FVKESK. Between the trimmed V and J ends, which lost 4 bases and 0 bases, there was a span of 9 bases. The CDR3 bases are TGTGCCAGCAGCCGCCGACAGGCAACTAATGAAAAACTGTTTTTT. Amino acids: CASSRRQATNEKLFF.

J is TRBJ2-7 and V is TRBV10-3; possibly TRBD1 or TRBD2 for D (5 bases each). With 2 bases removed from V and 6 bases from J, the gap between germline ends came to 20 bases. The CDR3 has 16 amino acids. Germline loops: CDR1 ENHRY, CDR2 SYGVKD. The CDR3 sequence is CAISETGNMGPGEQYF. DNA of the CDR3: TGTGCCATCAGTGAGACCGGGAACATGGGGCCGGGCGAGCAGTACTTC.

The CDR3 DNA follows: TGTGCCATCCGGAACGAAGACTCTGGAAACACCATATATTTT. Its protein product is CAIRNEDSGNTIYF. The gene calls are TRBV10-3 and TRBJ1-3; D gene uncertain. Trimming removed 8 bases at V and 0 bases at J, with 11 bases between. Germline CDR1 and CDR2: ENHRY and SYGVKD. The CDR3 loop spans 14 amino acids.

In DNA form, the CDR3 reads TGCGCCAGCAAAATAGCGGTTAGCTCCTACGAGCAGTACTTC. Residues: CASKIAVSSYEQYF. V gene TRBV5-1 combines with J gene TRBJ2-7, with D possibly being TRBD2 (6 bases). The V and J ends lost 6 bases and 0 bases respectively, with 13 bases between them. This CDR3 is built from 14 residues. Per germline, CDR1 SGHRS and CDR2 YFSETQ.

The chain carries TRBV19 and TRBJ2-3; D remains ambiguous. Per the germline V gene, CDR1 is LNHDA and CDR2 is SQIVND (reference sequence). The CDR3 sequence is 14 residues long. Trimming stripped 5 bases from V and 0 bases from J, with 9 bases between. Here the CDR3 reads CASSGGGSTDTQYF. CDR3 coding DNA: TGTGCCAGTAGTGGTGGCGGAAGCACAGATACGCAGTATTTT.

CDR3 bases: TGTGCCAGCACCCCGACAAGGATGTACCAAGAGACCCAGTACTTC. It specifies CASTPTRMYQETQYF. The chain carries TRBV2 and TRBJ2-5; D call uncertain. CDR1 is SNHLY, CDR2 FYNNEI, per germline. The V gene lost 7 bases and the J gene lost 0 bases, with 15 bases spanning the gap. This CDR3 has 15 amino acids.

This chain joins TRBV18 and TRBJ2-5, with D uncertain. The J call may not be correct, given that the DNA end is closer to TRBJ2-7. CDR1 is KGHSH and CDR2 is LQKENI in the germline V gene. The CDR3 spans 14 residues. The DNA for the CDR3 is TGTGCCAGCTCACCAATGGCAGACCTCTACGAGCAGTACTTC. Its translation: CASSPMADLYEQYF.

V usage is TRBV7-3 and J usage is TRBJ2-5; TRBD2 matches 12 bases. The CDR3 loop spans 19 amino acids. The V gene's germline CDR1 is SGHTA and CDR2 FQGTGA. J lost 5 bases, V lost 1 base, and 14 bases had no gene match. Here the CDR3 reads CASSLRHGSSGRAGETQYF. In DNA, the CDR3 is TGTGCCAGCAGCTTAAGACACGGGTCTAGCGGGAGGGCCGGGGAGACCCAGTACTTC. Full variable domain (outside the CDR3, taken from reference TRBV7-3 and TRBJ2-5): GAGVSQTPSNKVTEKGKYVELRCDPISGHTALYWYRQSLGQGPEFLIYFQGTGAADDSGLPNDRFFAVRPEGSVSTLKIQRTERGDSAVYLCASSLRHGSSGRAGETQYFGPGTRLLVL.

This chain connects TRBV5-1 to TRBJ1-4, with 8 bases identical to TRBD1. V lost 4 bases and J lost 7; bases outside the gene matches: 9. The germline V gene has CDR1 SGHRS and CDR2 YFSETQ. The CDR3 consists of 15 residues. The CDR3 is CASSQDRVRGEKLFF. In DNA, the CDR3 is TGCGCCAGCAGCCAGGACAGGGTCCGTGGTGAAAAACTGTTTTTT.

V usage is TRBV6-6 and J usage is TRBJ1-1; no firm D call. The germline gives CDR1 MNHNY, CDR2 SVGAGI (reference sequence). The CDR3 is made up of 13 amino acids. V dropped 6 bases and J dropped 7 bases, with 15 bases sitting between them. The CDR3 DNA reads TGTGCCAGCAGCTATACCGTGGGGAGTGAAGCTTTCTTT. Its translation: CASSYTVGSEAFF.

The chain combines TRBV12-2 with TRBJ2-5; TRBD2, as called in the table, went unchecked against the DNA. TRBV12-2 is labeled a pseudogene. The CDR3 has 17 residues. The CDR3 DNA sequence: TGTGCAAGTCGCTTAGCGCGGACTAGCGGGATAGTAGAGACCCAGTACTTC. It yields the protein CASRLARTSGIVETQYF.

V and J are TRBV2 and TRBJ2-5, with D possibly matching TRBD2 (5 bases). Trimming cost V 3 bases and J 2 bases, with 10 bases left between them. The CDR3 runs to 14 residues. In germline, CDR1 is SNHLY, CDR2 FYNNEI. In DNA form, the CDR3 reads TGTGCCAGCAGTGACCGCGGGTTACAAGAGACCCAGTACTTC. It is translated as CASSDRGLQETQYF. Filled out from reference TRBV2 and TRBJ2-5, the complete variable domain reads EPEVTQTPSHQVTQMGQEVILRCVPISNHLYFYWYRQILGQKVEFLVSFYNNEISEKSEIFDDQFSVERPDGSNFTLKIRSTKLEDSAMYFCASSDRGLQETQYFGPGTRLLVL.